These 5 T cell receptor beta chains were sequenced from one sample in a study of technical replicates of blood from a few donors. Sequencing used immunoSEQ multiplex PCR; TCRdb keeps in-frame clones, though not all of them. The sample holds around 76,000 clones, over 95% seen once. Sequenced: T cells isolated from PBMCs. The receptors were sampled from a human donor in good health.

The chain couples TRBV4-1 to TRBJ1-1; 10 bases agree with TRBD1. Germline loops: CDR1 MGHRA, CDR2 YSYEKL. Trimming cost V 0 bases and J 4 bases; bases outside gene matches: 11. The CDR3 totals 18 residues. CDR3 DNA sequence: TGCGCCAGCAGCCAAGATATCAGGGACAGGGGCCCGGGCACTGAAGCTTTCTTT. It encodes CASSQDIRDRGPGTEAFF.

Notes on this clone: Mismatch with germline at one junction end may stem from a read error. V and J are TRBV11-2 and TRBJ1-2; 7 bases map to TRBD1. This CDR3 region has 15 residues. Germline assignment: CDR1 SGHAT and CDR2 FQNNGV. CDR3 coding DNA: TGTGCCAGCAGCCTAGAGACAGGGCAGATCTATGGCTACACCTTC. This codes for CASSLETGQIYGYTF.

The chain is built from TRBV6-1 and TRBJ2-1; 7 bases line up with TRBD2. Per germline, CDR1 MNHNS and CDR2 SASEGT. Unmatched junction bases numbered 5, after V lost 0 bases and J lost 0 bases. The CDR3 sequence is 17 residues long. CDR3 nucleotide sequence: TGTGCCAGCAGTGAAGCGCAGAAGCGGGGCTCCTACAATGAGCAGTTCTTC. It specifies CASSEAQKRGSYNEQFF.

The V and J genes are TRBV5-4 and TRBJ2-2, with D unresolved. CDR3 length: 12 amino acids. Deletions cut 3 bases from V and 7 bases from J, with 7 bases between. Germline V gene lookup returns CDR1 SGHNT and CDR2 YYREEE (reference sequence). CDR3 sequence: CASSSPSGELFF. CDR3 DNA sequence: TGTGCCAGCAGCTCGCCGAGCGGGGAGCTGTTTTTT.

This chain links TRBV25-1 with TRBJ2-7; 9 nucleotides match TRBD2. Germline-derived CDR1 and CDR2 are MGHDK and SYGVNS. The CDR3 sequence is 15 residues long. Trimming at V came to 3 bases and at J to 6 bases, leaving 9 bases not matched to a gene. The CDR3 here is CASSESGTSLSEQYF. CDR3 DNA sequence: TGTGCCAGCAGTGAGTCCGGGACTAGCCTGTCCGAGCAGTACTTC.